Sequencing of this T cell receptor (beta chain) was carried out in a study of PD-L1 blockade in urothelial cancer. TCRdb keeps only in-frame clones here, not all; method: immunoSEQ multiplex PCR. The sample lists around 100,000 clones, less than 95% occurring once. Regarding time point: peripheral blood 6 weeks after treatment start. Sequencing was performed on PBMCs, taken around atezolizumab (anti-PD-L1) treatment. This clonotype originated in a man in his fifties or sixties with urothelial cancer.

Here the CDR3 reads CASSLISRGYTF. The DNA of the CDR3 is TGTGCCAGCAGTTTAATCTCTAGAGGCTACACCTTC. The V and J genes are TRBV28 and TRBJ1-2; D not resolved. The germline V gene encodes CDR1 MDHEN and CDR2 SYDVKM. The CDR3 covers 12 residues. V lost 2 bases and J 8 bases, leaving 9 bases between the germline ends.